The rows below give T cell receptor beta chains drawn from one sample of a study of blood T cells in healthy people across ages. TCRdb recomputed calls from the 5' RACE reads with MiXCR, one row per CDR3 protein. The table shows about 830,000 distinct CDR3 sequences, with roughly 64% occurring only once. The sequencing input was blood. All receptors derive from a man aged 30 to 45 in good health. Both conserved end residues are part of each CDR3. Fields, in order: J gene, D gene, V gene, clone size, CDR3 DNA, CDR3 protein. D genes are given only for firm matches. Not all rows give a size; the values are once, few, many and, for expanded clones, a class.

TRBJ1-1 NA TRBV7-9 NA TGTGCCAGCAGCTTAAAAAAGGAAGCTTTCTTT CASSLKKEAFF
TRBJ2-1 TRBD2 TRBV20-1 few TGCAGTGCTAGAACCCCTCTAGCGGGAGGACATGAGCAGTTCTTC CSARTPLAGGHEQFF
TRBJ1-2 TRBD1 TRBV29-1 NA TGCAGCGTTGAACTGCGGGGCAGACAGGGGTGGTACTATGGCTACACCTTC CSVELRGRQGWYYGYTF
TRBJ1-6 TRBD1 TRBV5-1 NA TGCGCCAGCAGCTCCGGACAGGGGGATGGACCCCTCCACTTT CASSSGQGDGPLHF
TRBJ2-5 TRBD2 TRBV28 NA TGTGCCAGCAGCTCCGTCCAGGGGACTAGCGGGGGGAGTATTCTGGAGCAGTACTTC CASSSVQGTSGGSILEQYF
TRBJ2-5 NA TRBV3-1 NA TGTGCCAGCAGCCAATTCGTTCGTGCAATTGAGCTGTACTTC CASSQFVRAIELYF
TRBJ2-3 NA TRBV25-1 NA TGTGCCAGCCTGGACAGCCATGTAGGCACAGATACGCAGTATTTT CASLDSHVGTDTQYF
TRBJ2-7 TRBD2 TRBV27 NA TGTGCCAGCAGCCTTAAAGCGGGGGGTCTCTACGAGCAGTACTTC CASSLKAGGLYEQYF
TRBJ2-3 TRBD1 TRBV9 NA TGTGCCAGCAGCTGGGGCCTTACAAGCAGGGGGGATACGCAGTATTTT CASSWGLTSRGDTQYF
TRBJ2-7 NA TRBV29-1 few TGCAGCGTTGAACTCAACCGCGAGCAGTACTTC CSVELNREQYF
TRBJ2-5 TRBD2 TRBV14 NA TGTGCCAGCAGCCAAGACGTTGGCGGACTAGAGCAGTACTTC CASSQDVGGLEQYF
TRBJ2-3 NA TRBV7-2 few TGTGCCAGCGGCTTAAACGGGGGAACAGATACGCAGTATTTT CASGLNGGTDTQYF
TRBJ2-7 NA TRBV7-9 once TGTGCCAGCAGCTTCCCCAGGGGCCGAACTGGGTACGAGCAGTACTTC CASSFPRGRTGYEQYF
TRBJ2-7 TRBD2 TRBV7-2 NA TGTGCCAGCCTTACGACTAGCCTCTTCTTCAATGAGCAGTACTTC CASLTTSLFFNEQYF
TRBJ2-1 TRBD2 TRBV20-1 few TGCAGTGCTAGTCCTGGTGGGACTACAAATGAGCAGTTCTTC CSASPGGTTNEQFF
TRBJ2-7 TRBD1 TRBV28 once TGTGCCAGCTCGACAGGGGGCCGCGAGCAGTACTTC CASSTGGREQYF
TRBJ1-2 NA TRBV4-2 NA TGTGCCAGCAGCCAAGATGCGGGGGACTATGGCTACACCTTC CASSQDAGDYGYTF
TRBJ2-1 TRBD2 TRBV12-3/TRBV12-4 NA TGTGCCAGCAGTTTCGGTCTAGCGGGGGTATACAATGAGCAGTTCTTC CASSFGLAGVYNEQFF
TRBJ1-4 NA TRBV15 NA TGTGCCACCAGGTTACGGCAAGGTGCGACAACTAATGAAAAACTGTTTTTT CATRLRQGATTNEKLFF
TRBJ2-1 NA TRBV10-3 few TGTGCCACGGGACCGGGCGAGGATGAGCAGTTCTTC CATGPGEDEQFF
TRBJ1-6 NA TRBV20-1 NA TGCAGTGCTAGTCTAGGAGGTCCTGGTAATTCACCCCTCCACTTT CSASLGGPGNSPLHF
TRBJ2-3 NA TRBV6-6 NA TGTGCCACCTACCCTGAAGGGAGAGGAGGCACAGATACGCAGTATTTT CATYPEGRGGTDTQYF
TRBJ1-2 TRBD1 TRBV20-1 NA TGCAGTGCGGAAGACAGGGACTATGGCTACACCTTC CSAEDRDYGYTF
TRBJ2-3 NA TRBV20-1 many TGCAGTGGCACAGTCTCCACAGATACGCAGTATTTT CSGTVSTDTQYF
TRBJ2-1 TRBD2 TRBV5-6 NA TGTGCCAGCAGCCGAGGTAGCGGGGGGAGCTCCTACAATGAGCAGTTCTTC CASSRGSGGSSYNEQFF
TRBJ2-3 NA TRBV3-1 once TGTGCCAGCAGCCCAGACCGGGACTGGTACACAGATACGCAGTATTTT CASSPDRDWYTDTQYF
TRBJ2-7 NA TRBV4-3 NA TGCGCCAGCAGCCAAGATTACCAACCCTACGAGCAGTACTTC CASSQDYQPYEQYF
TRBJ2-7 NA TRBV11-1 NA TGTGCCAGCAGCCGAAGGGATCCGGGGGCGAACGAGCAGTACTTC CASSRRDPGANEQYF
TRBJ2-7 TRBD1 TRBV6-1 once TGTGCCAGCCAACCCCCGGGACAGGGGTCCTACGAGCAGTACTTC CASQPPGQGSYEQYF
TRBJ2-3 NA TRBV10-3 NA TGTGCCATCAGTGCCGGATATAGCACAGATACGCAGTATTTT CAISAGYSTDTQYF
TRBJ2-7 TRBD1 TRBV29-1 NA TGCAGCGTTGTCGAGGTAAAGGGGGCAACCTACGAGCAGTACTTC CSVVEVKGATYEQYF
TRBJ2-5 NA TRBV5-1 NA TGCGCCAGCAGTTTGGGTGGGGGGCGTAAGACCCAGTACTTC CASSLGGGRKTQYF
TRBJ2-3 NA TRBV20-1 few TGCAGTGCTACCCGAGCTCTAGCGATCTACACAGATACGCAGTATTTT CSATRALAIYTDTQYF
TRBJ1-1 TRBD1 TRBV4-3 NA TGCGCCAGCGGCCACTCAATCACAGGGGGTCGGGGTGAAGCTTTCTTT CASGHSITGGRGEAFF
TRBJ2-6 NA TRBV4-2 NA TGTGCCAGCAGCCAACTCCAGGGATCGGGTTCTCTCTCTGGGGCCAACGTCCTGACTTTC CASSQLQGSGSLSGANVLTF
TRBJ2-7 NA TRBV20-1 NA TGCAGTGCCTTCGGGACCGCGAGCTCCTACGAGCAGTACTTC CSAFGTASSYEQYF
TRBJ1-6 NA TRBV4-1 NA TGCGCCAGCAGCCAATTGCCAGGGGCGTATAATTCACCCCTCCACTTT CASSQLPGAYNSPLHF
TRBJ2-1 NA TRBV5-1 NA TGCGCCAGCAGCTTGGATGAGGGCCTTAGCAATGAGCAGTTCTTC CASSLDEGLSNEQFF
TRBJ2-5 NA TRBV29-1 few TGCAGCGTTGCTCTTTCTCCCAGGGCCACACGGGAGACCCAGTACTTC CSVALSPRATRETQYF
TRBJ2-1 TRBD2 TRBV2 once TGTGCCAGCATCAAGCGGGAGGGAAATGAGCAGTTCTTC CASIKREGNEQFF
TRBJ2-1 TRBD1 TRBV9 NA TGTGCCAGCAGCGTAGAAATAAGGGGACAGCGAGGCAATGAGCAGTTCTTC CASSVEIRGQRGNEQFF
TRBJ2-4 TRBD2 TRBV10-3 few TGTGCCATCAGCCACAGACTAGCGGGAGGGGAAAACATTCAGTACTTC CAISHRLAGGENIQYF
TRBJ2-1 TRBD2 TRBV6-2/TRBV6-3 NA TGTGCCAGTTATAGCGGGGGGCGCAATGAGCAGTTCTTC CASYSGGRNEQFF
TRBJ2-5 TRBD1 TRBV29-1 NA TGCAGCGCCGACCGGGACAGATCCCAAGAGACCCAGTACTTC CSADRDRSQETQYF
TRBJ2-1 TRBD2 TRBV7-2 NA TGTGCCAGCAGCTGGGAAACACATTCTAGCGGGAGTGGCGGTGAGCAGTTCTTC CASSWETHSSGSGGEQFF
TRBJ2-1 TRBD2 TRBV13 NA TGTGCCAGCAGCTTCCGTGGGACCTACTCAGGTATAGCGGGAGGCCGCTACAATGAGCAGTTCTTC CASSFRGTYSGIAGGRYNEQFF
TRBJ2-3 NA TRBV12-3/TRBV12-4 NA TGTGCCAGCAGTTATACCCCTCTAGTGCCCAGATATACGCAGTATTTT CASSYTPLVPRYTQYF
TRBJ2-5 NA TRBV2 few TGTGCCAGCAGTGCCCGAACGTGGGAGCAGTACTTC CASSARTWEQYF
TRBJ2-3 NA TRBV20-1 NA TGCAGTGCTAGAGAGGTACGGATCCTCGATACGCAGTATTTT CSAREVRILDTQYF